This TCR beta chain stems from a study of T-cell reconstitution after alpha-beta-depleted transplantation in children. J was trimmed by 7 bases and V by 3 bases; bases with no gene match: 5. The CDR3 consists of 12 residues. Germline values: CDR1 DFQATT, CDR2 SNEGSKA (reference sequence). Researchers prepared the TCRbeta library using unique molecular identifiers, the study reports. TCRdb re-called the PCR reads through MiXCR, storing one row per CDR3 protein. The table records 600,000 to 700,000 distinct CDR3 sequences, approximately 16% of them present only once. This clonotype was seen many times. This sequence joins TRBV20-1 and TRBJ1-1, with 7 bases identical to TRBD1. The origin of this receptor is a human donor who donated a stem cell graft to a child with acute myeloid leukemia. The sequencing used PBMCs from the stem cell graft donor, collected from the stem cell graft. This chain's CDR3 is CSASDREFEAFF. The CDR3 coding sequence is TGCAGTGCTAGCGACAGGGAATTTGAAGCTTTCTTT.